The present entry profiles one T cell receptor beta chain with its context. TCRdb reanalysed the 5' RACE reads using MiXCR and keeps one entry per CDR3 protein. The sample shows roughly 240,000 distinct CDR3 sequences, roughly 15% of them seen only once. This entry comes from a study of T-cell memory formation after mild COVID-19. The V gene lost 2 bases and the J gene lost 8 bases, with 17 bases spanning the gap. Looked up from germline, CDR1 is DFQATT and CDR2 is SNEGSKA (reference sequence). The CDR3 spans 14 residues. V gene TRBV20-1 combines with J gene TRBJ2-3, with D maybe TRBD1 (6 bases). This receptor was obtained from a man younger than 35 who had mild COVID-19 (a few samples of this study predate the infection). Cell type and time point are not known. The sequenced material came from PBMCs or a T cell subset sorted from them (not recorded which). Here the CDR3 DNA reads TGCAGTGCTAGACTTAGAACAGGGAGCGTTACGCAGTATTTT. Its protein product is CSARLRTGSVTQYF.